Listed here are 2 T cell receptor beta chains from one sample, sequenced in a study of blood T cell repertoires in COVID-19. Here immunoSEQ multiplex PCR was the method, and the copy in TCRdb shows in-frame clones only, minus some. The sample shows some 100,000 clones, about 90% of them seen only once. Sequenced material: peripheral blood. Receptors originate from a human donor in a cohort sampled during active COVID-19.

The rearrangement links TRBV6-1 to TRBJ1-1; tentatively, D is TRBD1 (5 bases). This CDR3 has 16 residues. V shed 1 base and J shed 5 bases, with 17 bases lying between them. Germline values: CDR1 MNHNS, CDR2 SASEGT. The CDR3 coding sequence is TGTGCCAGCAGTGAAGGTAAAGGGGCAGGATGGACTGAAGCTTTCTTT. This translates into CASSEGKGAGWTEAFF.

The chain combines TRBV6-6 with TRBJ2-1; 8 bases fit TRBD1. The CDR3 is 15 residues long. Germline lookup yields CDR1 MNHNY and CDR2 SVGAGI (reference sequence). The V gene end was trimmed by 4 bases and the J gene end by 4 bases; junction bases not matched to a gene: 6. CDR3: CASSLIQGVYNEQFF. CDR3 in DNA: TGTGCCAGCAGTTTAATACAGGGGGTATACAATGAGCAGTTCTTC.